One and the same sample provided the 26 T cell receptor beta chains below, sequenced in a study of CD8+ T cells in alopecia areata. As the sequencing template, cDNA was produced by extracting RNA and reverse transcribing it. Only in-frame clones appear in the TCRdb table, and some are missing; sequencing was by immunoSEQ multiplex PCR. The sample has 200,000 to 250,000 clones, 35% to 40% seen once. The treatment here: oral pan-JAK inhibitor, 5-10 mg twice daily. The sample in question was CD4+ T cells sorted from blood, obtained at approximately week 30, from a patient treated with tofacitinib. The receptors stem from a human donor with alopecia areata.

The V and J genes are TRBV6-5 and TRBJ2-5, with D tentatively TRBD1 (6 bases). The CDR3 consists of 15 residues. Trimming cost V 6 bases and J 9 bases, with 23 bases left between them. Germline lookup yields CDR1 MNHEY and CDR2 SVGAGI. The CDR3 DNA is TGTGCCAGCAGACCTTATCAGGACAGTCCCAGGGCCCAGTACTTC. Amino acid sequence: CASRPYQDSPRAQYF.

V usage is TRBV18 and J usage is TRBJ1-1; 9 bases fit TRBD1. Germline values: CDR1 KGHSH, CDR2 LQKENI. The V segment lost 3 bases and the J segment 8 bases; nucleotides outside the gene matches: 4. The CDR3 contains 13 residues. Here the CDR3 reads CASSPDGQGEAFF. The DNA for the CDR3 is TGTGCCAGCTCACCGGACGGACAGGGGGAAGCTTTCTTT.

This clone was found a few times. Other DNA sequences from this sample encode an identical CDR3 as well. The V and J genes are TRBV5-1 and TRBJ2-7; 10 bases line up with TRBD2. The CDR3 consists of 14 residues. Germline V gene sequence: CDR1 SGHRS, CDR2 YFSETQ. V was pared by 2 bases and J by 1 base, with 0 bases of the junction left unmatched. CDR3 sequence reads: CASSFSGGSYEQYF. CDR3 nucleotide sequence: TGCGCCAGCAGCTTTAGCGGGGGGTCCTACGAGCAGTACTTC.

The V call is TRBV30, the J call TRBJ2-3; 7 bases line up with TRBD2. Germline-derived CDR1 and CDR2 are GTSNPN and SVGIG (reference sequence). J gave up 3 bases and V 5 bases, and 14 bases lay outside the gene matches. The CDR3 spans 16 residues. CDR3 protein: CAWAPARGGRTDTQYF. In nucleotides, the CDR3 is TGTGCCTGGGCCCCCGCCCGCGGGGGACGTACAGATACGCAGTATTTT.

This chain connects TRBV9 to TRBJ2-1, with 10 bases lining up with TRBD2. The V segment lost 4 bases and the J segment 9 bases; nucleotides outside the gene matches: 13. The CDR3 covers 16 residues. Germline-derived CDR1 and CDR2 are SGDLS and YYNGEE. CDR3 loop: CASSPGPGLAYGEQFF. Here the CDR3 DNA reads TGTGCCAGCAGCCCTGGACCGGGACTAGCGTATGGTGAGCAGTTCTTC.

V usage is TRBV9 and J usage is TRBJ1-5; D gene unclear. CDR3 size: 13 residues. In germline, CDR1 is SGDLS, CDR2 YYNGEE. Between the trimmed V and J ends, which lost 4 bases and 4 bases, there was a span of 9 bases. Written as DNA, the CDR3 is TGTGCCAGCAGCTCCATGGGGAATCAGCCCCAGCATTTT. It is translated as CASSSMGNQPQHF.

This chain connects TRBV4-2 to TRBJ1-2, with D tentatively TRBD1 (5 bases). Between the trimmed V and J ends, which lost 1 base and 6 bases, there was a span of 12 bases. This CDR3 has 14 residues. CDR1 is LGHNA and CDR2 is YNFKEQ in the germline V gene. The DNA for the CDR3 is TGTGCCAGCAGCCAAGTCCAGGGAGACGATGGCTACACCTTC. Protein: CASSQVQGDDGYTF.

This clone occurred once. The chain recombines TRBV27 with TRBJ2-7, with D hard to call. This CDR3 contains 13 residues. V was clipped by 0 bases and J by 3 bases, with 6 bases between them. From germline, CDR1 is MNHEY and CDR2 SMNVEV (reference sequence). CDR3 bases: TGTGCCAGCAGTTTATCTAACAGCTACGAGCAGTACTTC. Translating it yields CASSLSNSYEQYF.

This chain joins TRBV2 and TRBJ2-1; D ambiguous. The CDR3 extends over 12 amino acids. Germline-derived CDR1 and CDR2 are SNHLY and FYNNEI. V was clipped by 5 bases and J by 5 bases, with 7 bases between them. CDR3 bases: TGTGCCAGCAGTTGGGCGGACAATGAGCAGTTCTTC. Amino acids: CASSWADNEQFF. The full variable domain, completed using reference TRBV2 and TRBJ2-1, is EPEVTQTPSHQVTQMGQEVILRCVPISNHLYFYWYRQILGQKVEFLVSFYNNEISEKSEIFDDQFSVERPDGSNFTLKIRSTKLEDSAMYFCASSWADNEQFFGPGTRLTVL.

The chain uses TRBV10-3 and TRBJ1-5; D perhaps matches TRBD1 (6 bases). From germline, CDR1 is ENHRY and CDR2 SYGVKD. CDR3 length equals 13 residues. Trimming took off 5 bases at V and 7 bases at J, with 12 bases between the two ends. CDR3 residues: CAISSGERQPQHF. The CDR3 DNA follows: TGTGCCATCAGTTCAGGGGAAAGACAGCCCCAGCATTTT.

The chain is built from TRBV5-1 and TRBJ2-3; D is possibly TRBD1 (5 bases). CDR3 size: 15 residues. Germline lookup yields CDR1 SGHRS and CDR2 YFSETQ. The V and J ends lost 5 bases and 2 bases respectively, with 15 bases between them. The CDR3 reads CASSEDTPNTDTQYF. CDR3 nucleotides: TGCGCCAGCAGTGAGGACACCCCTAACACAGATACGCAGTATTTT.

The chain has TRBV5-4 and TRBJ2-1; D perhaps matches TRBD2 (6 bases). Germline values: CDR1 SGHNT, CDR2 YYREEE (reference sequence). The CDR3 runs 15 residues. Trimming removed 3 bases from V and 6 bases from J, with 16 bases in between. The CDR3 sequence: CASSYLSGVGNEQFF. CDR3 DNA sequence: TGTGCCAGCAGCTACCTGTCGGGGGTTGGCAATGAGCAGTTCTTC.

The chain joins TRBV6-6 to TRBJ2-1; 11 positions match TRBD2. This CDR3 is 15 amino acids long. From germline, CDR1 is MNHNY and CDR2 SVGAGI (reference sequence). With V trimmed by 6 bases and J by 4 bases, 5 bases remained unmatched. CDR3 region: CASRKLAGVYNEQFF. The DNA for the CDR3 is TGTGCCAGCAGAAAACTAGCGGGAGTGTACAATGAGCAGTTCTTC.

Worth noting for this clone: At one end, the junction sequence differs from germline, possibly due to a read error. The rearrangement uses TRBV7-7 and TRBJ2-5; no clear D gene. Germline CDR1 is SSHAT and CDR2 is FNYEAQ (reference sequence). The CDR3 is 11 residues long. Written as DNA, the CDR3 is TGTGCTAGCAGCTTACTTGAGACCCAGTACTTC. This gives the protein CASSLLETQYF.

The rearrangement uses TRBV6-5 and TRBJ2-7; maybe TRBD2 (6 bases). V was shortened by 6 bases and J by 3 bases, with 18 bases between the two germline ends. CDR3 length: 15 amino acids. The germline gives CDR1 MNHEY, CDR2 SVGAGI. The CDR3 coding sequence is TGTGCCAGCAGGCTCTCCGTGGCGGGGAGCTACGAGCAGTACTTC. It codes for CASRLSVAGSYEQYF.

This clone was seen more than once but under ten times. CDR3 nucleotide sequence: TGTGCCTGGAGTCTGGTGAACACCGGGGAGCTGTTTTTT. This sequence encodes CAWSLVNTGELFF. The chain carries TRBV30 and TRBJ2-2; no reliable D call. With 2 bases removed from V and 1 base from J, the gap between germline ends came to 5 bases. The CDR3 has 13 residues. CDR1 is GTSNPN, CDR2 SVGIG, per germline (reference sequence).

In this sample, this clone turned up a few times. The V call is TRBV5-1, the J call TRBJ2-3; the match to TRBD2 covers 7 bases. V trimming: 0 bases; J trimming: 0 bases; junction bases outside the gene matches: 7. In germline, CDR1 is SGHRS, CDR2 YFSETQ. The CDR3 is made up of 17 amino acids. In nucleotides, the CDR3 is TGCGCCAGCAGCTTGGTATCGCGGGGGACTAGCACAGATACGCAGTATTTT. This encodes CASSLVSRGTSTDTQYF.

The CDR3 DNA reads as TGTGCCAGCACCCCCATGGCGATGAACACTGAAGCTTTCTTT. Translating it yields CASTPMAMNTEAFF. V is TRBV6-5 and J is TRBJ1-1; D is undetermined. V was clipped by 7 bases and J by 0 bases, with 12 bases between them. This CDR3 contains 14 residues. Germline V lookup: CDR1 MNHEY, CDR2 SVGAGI.

This clone has just a few counts. The chain is built from TRBV2 and TRBJ2-6; possible D gene TRBD2, 5 bases. This CDR3 comprises 13 residues. The germline gives CDR1 SNHLY, CDR2 FYNNEI. DNA of the CDR3: TGTGTCATAAGCGGCGGTGGTGCCAACGTCCTGACTTTC. This translates into CVISGGGANVLTF.

The chain combines TRBV2 with TRBJ2-7; D unresolved. V lost 6 bases and J 2 bases, leaving 14 bases between the germline ends. Per germline, CDR1 SNHLY and CDR2 FYNNEI. The CDR3 has 14 amino acids. The CDR3 here is CASRVRATTYEQYF. Here the CDR3 DNA reads TGTGCCAGCAGGGTACGGGCAACGACCTACGAGCAGTACTTC. Combining the CDR3 with reference TRBV2 and TRBJ2-7 gives the whole variable domain EPEVTQTPSHQVTQMGQEVILRCVPISNHLYFYWYRQILGQKVEFLVSFYNNEISEKSEIFDDQFSVERPDGSNFTLKIRSTKLEDSAMYFCASRVRATTYEQYFGPGTRLTVT.

The chain recombines TRBV30 with TRBJ2-6; D unclear. Trimming removed 5 bases at V and 0 bases at J, with 11 bases between. CDR1 GTSNPN and CDR2 SVGIG come from the germline V gene (reference sequence). This CDR3 comprises 15 residues. The chain's CDR3 is CAWAPGHSGANVLTF. CDR3 coding DNA: TGTGCCTGGGCTCCCGGGCACTCTGGGGCCAACGTCCTGACTTTC.

The chain is built from TRBV6-5 and TRBJ2-1; 11 nucleotides agree with TRBD2. With V trimmed by 9 bases and J by 6 bases, 7 bases remained unmatched. This CDR3 comprises 14 residues. Germline CDR1 reads MNHEY; CDR2 reads SVGAGI. The CDR3 DNA is TGTGCCAGTAAGCCGGGACTAGCGGCCAATGAGCAGTTCTTC. This sequence encodes CASKPGLAANEQFF.

The V and J genes are TRBV2 and TRBJ1-2; 10 bases are shared with TRBD1. Unmatched junction bases numbered 11, after V lost 3 bases and J lost 4 bases. CDR1 is SNHLY and CDR2 is FYNNEI in the germline V gene. The CDR3 sequence is 17 residues long. CDR3 amino acids: CASSDAGQGKGSYGYTF. The CDR3 bases are TGTGCCAGCAGTGATGCGGGACAGGGGAAAGGAAGCTATGGCTACACCTTC. The entire variable domain, with the rest obtained from reference TRBV2 and TRBJ1-2, is as follows: EPEVTQTPSHQVTQMGQEVILRCVPISNHLYFYWYRQILGQKVEFLVSFYNNEISEKSEIFDDQFSVERPDGSNFTLKIRSTKLEDSAMYFCASSDAGQGKGSYGYTFGSGTRLTVV.

The chain is built from TRBV9 and TRBJ2-2; D is perhaps TRBD1 or TRBD2 (6 bases each). The CDR3 consists of 16 residues. Germline CDR1 reads SGDLS; CDR2 reads YYNGEE. The V gene lost 4 bases and the J gene lost 4 bases, with 17 bases spanning the gap. CDR3 in amino acids: CASSSRSGARTGELFF. The CDR3 bases are TGTGCCAGCAGCTCAAGGTCGGGGGCTCGCACCGGGGAGCTGTTTTTT.

The chain links TRBV2 to TRBJ2-7; D unclear. This CDR3 contains 12 residues. V was trimmed by 7 bases and J by 6 bases, leaving 13 bases between them. Germline V gene lookup returns CDR1 SNHLY and CDR2 FYNNEI. The CDR3 region has the DNA TGTGCCAGCAATCCTTCCTTTGCCGAGCAGTACTTC. Translating it yields CASNPSFAEQYF.

V usage is TRBV18 and J usage is TRBJ2-1; D gene uncertain. Trimming left V 2 bases short and J 9 bases short, with 5 bases between. The CDR3 spans 11 residues. Germline CDR1 is KGHSH and CDR2 is LQKENI. CDR3 coding DNA: TGTGCCAGCTCACCAGAAGTTGAGCAGTTCTTC. Protein sequence: CASSPEVEQFF.